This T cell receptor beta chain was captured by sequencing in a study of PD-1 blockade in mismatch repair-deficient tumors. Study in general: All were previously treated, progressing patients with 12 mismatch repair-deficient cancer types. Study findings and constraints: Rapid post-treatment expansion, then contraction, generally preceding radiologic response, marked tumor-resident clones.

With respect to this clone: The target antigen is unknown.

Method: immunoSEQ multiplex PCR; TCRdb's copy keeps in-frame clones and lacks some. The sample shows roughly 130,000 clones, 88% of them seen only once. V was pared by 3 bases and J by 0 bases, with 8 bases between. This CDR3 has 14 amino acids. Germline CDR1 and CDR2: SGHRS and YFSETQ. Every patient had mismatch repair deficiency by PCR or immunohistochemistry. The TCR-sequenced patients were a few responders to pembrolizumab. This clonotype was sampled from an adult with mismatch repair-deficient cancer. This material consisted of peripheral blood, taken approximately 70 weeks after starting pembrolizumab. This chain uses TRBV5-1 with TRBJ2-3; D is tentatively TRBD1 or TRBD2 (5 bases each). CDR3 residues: CASSSRDSTDTQYF. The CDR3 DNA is TGCGCCAGCAGCTCAAGGGACAGCACAGATACGCAGTATTTT. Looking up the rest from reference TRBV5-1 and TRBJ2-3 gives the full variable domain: KAGVTQTPRYLIKTRGQQVTLSCSPISGHRSVSWYQQTPGQGLQFLFEYFSETQRNKGNFPGRFSGRQFSNSRSEMNVSTLELGDSALYLCASSSRDSTDTQYFGPGTRLTVL.